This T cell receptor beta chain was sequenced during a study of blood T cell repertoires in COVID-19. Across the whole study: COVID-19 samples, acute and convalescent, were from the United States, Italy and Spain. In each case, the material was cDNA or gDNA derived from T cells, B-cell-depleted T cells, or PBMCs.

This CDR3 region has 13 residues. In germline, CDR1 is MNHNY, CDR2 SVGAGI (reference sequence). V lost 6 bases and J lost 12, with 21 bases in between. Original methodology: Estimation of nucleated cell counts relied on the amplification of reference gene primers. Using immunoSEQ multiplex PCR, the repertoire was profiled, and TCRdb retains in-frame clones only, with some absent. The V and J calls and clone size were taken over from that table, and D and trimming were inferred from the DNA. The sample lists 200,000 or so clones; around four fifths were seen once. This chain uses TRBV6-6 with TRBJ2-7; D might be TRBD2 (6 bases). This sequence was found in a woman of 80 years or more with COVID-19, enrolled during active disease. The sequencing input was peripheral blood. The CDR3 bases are TGTGCCAGCAGCCGCCAGGCCCCGGGACTCATGTACGTC. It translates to CASSRQAPGLMYV.